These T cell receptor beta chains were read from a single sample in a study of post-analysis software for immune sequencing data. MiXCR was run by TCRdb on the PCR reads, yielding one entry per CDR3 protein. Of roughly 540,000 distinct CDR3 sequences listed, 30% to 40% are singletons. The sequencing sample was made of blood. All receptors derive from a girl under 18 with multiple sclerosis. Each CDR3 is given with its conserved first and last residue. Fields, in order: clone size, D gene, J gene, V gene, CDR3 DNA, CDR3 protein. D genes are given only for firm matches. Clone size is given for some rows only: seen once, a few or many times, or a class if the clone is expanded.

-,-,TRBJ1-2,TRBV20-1,TGCAGTGCTAGACGTTCTAGGCATGACTACACCTTC,CSARRSRHDYTF
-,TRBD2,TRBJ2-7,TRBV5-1,TGCGCCAGCAGCTTGAGGAGCGGGGGGAGCTCCTACAATGAGCAGTACTTC,CASSLRSGGSSYNEQYF
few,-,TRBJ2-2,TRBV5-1,TGCGCCAGCAGCTTGGTTACAGGCACCGGGGAGCTGTTTTTT,CASSLVTGTGELFF
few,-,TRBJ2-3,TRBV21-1,TGTGCCAGCAGCCGCCACCCGTTAGCGGGGGCAGGCACAGATACGCAGTATTTT,CASSRHPLAGAGTDTQYF
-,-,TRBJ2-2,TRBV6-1,TGTGCCAGCAGTGATAAGGGGACGAACACCGGGGAGCTGTTTTTT,CASSDKGTNTGELFF
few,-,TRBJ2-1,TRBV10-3,TGTGCCATCAGTGAGTTGAATGAGCAGTTCTTC,CAISELNEQFF
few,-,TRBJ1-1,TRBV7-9,TGTGCCAGCAGCTTAGCTAGGCAGGGAGCTTTCTTT,CASSLARQGAFF
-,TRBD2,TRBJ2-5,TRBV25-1,TGTGCCAGCCACACTAGCGGGGGGATCCAAGAGACCCAGTACTTC,CASHTSGGIQETQYF
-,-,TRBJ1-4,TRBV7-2,TGTGCCAGCAGCTTTAGCGGAGGGGGTAATGAAAAACTGTTTTTT,CASSFSGGGNEKLFF
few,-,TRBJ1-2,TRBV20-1,TGCAGTGCTGGTTACAGGGAGACAGACTATGGCTACACCTTC,CSAGYRETDYGYTF
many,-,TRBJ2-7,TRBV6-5,TGTGCCAGCAGCCGAGGGGACGAGCAGTACTTC,CASSRGDEQYF
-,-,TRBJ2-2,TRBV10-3,TGTGCCTCCCGGGCGGTGAACACCGGGGAGCTGTTTTTT,CASRAVNTGELFF
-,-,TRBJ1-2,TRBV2,TGTGCCAGCAGTGAAGCTGTAGGGGGGACCTATGGCTACACCTTC,CASSEAVGGTYGYTF
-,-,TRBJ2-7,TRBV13,TGTGCCAGCAGCATAGGACCGTCCGCCGAGCAGTACTTC,CASSIGPSAEQYF
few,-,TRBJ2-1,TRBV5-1,TGCGCCAGCAGCTCGGACACGCCGACCTACAATGAGCAGTTCTTC,CASSSDTPTYNEQFF
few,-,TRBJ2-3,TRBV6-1,TGTGCCAGCAGTGAGACCTACCTCGATACGCAGTATTTT,CASSETYLDTQYF
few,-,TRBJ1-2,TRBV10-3,TGTGCCATCAGTGGGTCGCAGGACAGATATGGCTACACCTTC,CAISGSQDRYGYTF
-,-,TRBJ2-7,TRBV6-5,TGTGCCAGCAGCCGCGGGGCGGGTGACTACGAGCAGTACTTC,CASSRGAGDYEQYF
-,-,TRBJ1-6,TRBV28,TGTGCCAGCAGTTTATTGGGTGAGAATTCACCCCTCCACTTT,CASSLLGENSPLHF
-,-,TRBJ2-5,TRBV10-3,TGTGCCATCAACCACCCGGGGGTAGAGACCCAGTACTTC,CAINHPGVETQYF
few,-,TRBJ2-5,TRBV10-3,TGTGCCATCAGTAGGTGGGGGGGCGATAACAGAGAGACCCAGTACTTC,CAISRWGGDNRETQYF
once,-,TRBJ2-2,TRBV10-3,TGTGCCATCAGTTCCTCGAGGGGCCGCCGCGGGGAGCTGTTTTTT,CAISSSRGRRGELFF
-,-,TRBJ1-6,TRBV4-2,TGTGCCAGCAGCCAAGGTAGTAGGACAGTCAATTCACCCCTCCACTTT,CASSQGSRTVNSPLHF
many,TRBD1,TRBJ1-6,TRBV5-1,TGCGCCAGCAGCATACAGACAGGGGTTGGTAATTCACCCCTCCACTTT,CASSIQTGVGNSPLHF
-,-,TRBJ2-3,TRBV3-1,TGTGCCAGCAGAAGCGGAACAGATACGCAGTATTTT,CASRSGTDTQYF
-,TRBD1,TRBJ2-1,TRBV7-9,TGTGCCAGCAGCACACAGGGGGCCCATGAGCAGTTCTTC,CASSTQGAHEQFF
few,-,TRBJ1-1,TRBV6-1,TGTGCCAGCAGTAGTAATCCCGACACTGAAGCTTTCTTT,CASSSNPDTEAFF
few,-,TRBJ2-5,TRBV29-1,TGCAGCGCCGTGGGACGTATACAAGAGACCCAGTACTTC,CSAVGRIQETQYF
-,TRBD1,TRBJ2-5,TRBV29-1,TGCAGCGTTGGACTTGGGACAGTAGAGACCCAGTACTTC,CSVGLGTVETQYF
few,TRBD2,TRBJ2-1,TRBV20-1,TGCAGTGCTAGAGATCGGGAGGGGACTGCGGGGTTGGGGCAGTTCTTC,CSARDREGTAGLGQFF
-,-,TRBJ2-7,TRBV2,TGTGCCAGCAGTGTATACAGGAGCTCCTACGAGCAGTACTTC,CASSVYRSSYEQYF
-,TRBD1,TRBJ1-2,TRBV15,TGTGCCACCAGCAGAGGACTCCGGACAGGCGACTATGGCTACACCTTC,CATSRGLRTGDYGYTF
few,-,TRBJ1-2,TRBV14,TGTGCCAGCAGCCAAAACACCGGATATGGCTACACCTTC,CASSQNTGYGYTF
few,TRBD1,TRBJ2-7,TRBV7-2,TGTGCCAGCAGCTTATTAGGGGGCCTCGACGAGCAGTACTTC,CASSLLGGLDEQYF
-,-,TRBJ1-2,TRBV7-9,TGTGCCAGCAGCCCCAGGACAACTCTTAACTATGGCTACACCTTC,CASSPRTTLNYGYTF
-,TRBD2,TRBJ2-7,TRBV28,TGTGCAACCAGTTTACCGCTAGCGGCCGAGCAGTACTTC,CATSLPLAAEQYF
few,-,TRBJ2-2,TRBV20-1,TGCAGTGCCACCCTAGCTCTGAACACCGGGGAGCTGTTTTTT,CSATLALNTGELFF
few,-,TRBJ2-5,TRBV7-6,TGTGCCAGCAGCTTGACCCCCGCCAGACAAGAGACCCAGTACTTC,CASSLTPARQETQYF
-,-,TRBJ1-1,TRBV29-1,TGCAGCGTCGCCGCGCGGGCGGCTGAAGCTTTCTTT,CSVAARAAEAFF
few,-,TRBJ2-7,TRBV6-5,TGTGCCAGCAGTTTTATTGACAGCCGAGTAACCTACGAGCAGTACTTC,CASSFIDSRVTYEQYF
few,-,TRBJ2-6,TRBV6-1,TGTGCCAGCAGGGATACAAGCTCTGGGGCCAACGTCCTGACTTTC,CASRDTSSGANVLTF
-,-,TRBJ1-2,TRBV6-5,TGTGCCAGCAGTTACCTCACAGTGGGAGGTTCCGGCTACACCTTC,CASSYLTVGGSGYTF
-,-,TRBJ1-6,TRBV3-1,TGTGCCAGCAGCCATGGGCAGGTTAATTCACCCCTCCACTTT,CASSHGQVNSPLHF
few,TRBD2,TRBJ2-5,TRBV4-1,TGCGCCAGCAGCCAAGCCCGACTAGCTCCGCCCCAGTACTTC,CASSQARLAPPQYF
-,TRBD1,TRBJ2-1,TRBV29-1,TGCAGCGTTGACACGAGACAGGGGGCTCTGGGGCAGTTCTTC,CSVDTRQGALGQFF
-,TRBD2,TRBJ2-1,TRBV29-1,TGCAGCCTAACTGGACTAGCGGGGCGGGATGAGCAGTTCTTC,CSLTGLAGRDEQFF
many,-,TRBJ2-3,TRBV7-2,TGTGCCAGCAGCCCCGGACGTAGCACAGATACGCAGTATTTT,CASSPGRSTDTQYF
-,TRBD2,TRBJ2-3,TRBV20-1,TGCAGCCCCAGGCGGGGGTACACAGATACGCAGTATTTT,CSPRRGYTDTQYF